The text below deals with one T cell receptor (beta chain). Its antigen remains unknown. The PCR was carried out with 60 Vbeta primers and 13 Jbeta primers. The protocol was immunoSEQ multiplex PCR, while the TCRdb copy is restricted to in-frame clones and leaves out a portion. The data contain approximately 75,000 clones, 84% of them singletons. CDR1 and CDR2 from the germline V gene are SNHLY and FYNNEI. CDR3 size: 13 residues. Trimming pared 4 bases from V and 3 bases from J, leaving 10 bases between. This sample was included in a study of cytomegalovirus exposure and HLA in healthy donors. General study findings and limits: Among the sequence variants, a highly shared cluster was likely an artifact of sequencing.

Sequencing was carried out using PBMCs. This TCR came from a man between 65 and 85 years old in good health and CMV-seropositive. The rearrangement uses TRBV2 and TRBJ2-7; no definite D call. The CDR3 bases are TGTGCCAGCAGTGTCGAGCGTCGCTACGAGCAGTACTTC. Protein sequence: CASSVERRYEQYF.